This TCR beta chain comes out of a study of cytomegalovirus exposure and HLA in healthy donors. The germline V gene encodes CDR1 MDHEN and CDR2 SYDVKM. CDR3 length: 15 residues. The junction had 3 bases not matched to a gene; V was cut back by 2 bases and J by 1 base. As for this clone: Its cognate antigen is unknown.

Broader study findings: Analysis performed later found over 15,000 TCR beta sequences associated with HLA alleles at 0.05 false discovery rate. Analyses of presence and absence presupposed an approximately uniform sequencing depth across donors. Later on, analysis showed that most CMV-associated TCR beta chains appeared to be HLA-restricted.

13 Jbeta primers and 60 Vbeta primers were used for the PCR. Per the study methods: Later analysis identified some 80 million unique TCR beta chains, around 10 million shared. Here immunoSEQ multiplex PCR was the method, and the copy in TCRdb shows in-frame clones only, minus some. That table is the source of V, J and clone size, and D and trimming were worked out from the DNA. The table includes some 200,000 clones, 65% to 80% detected once. The origin of this receptor is a man between 40 and 49 years old in good health and CMV-seronegative. The source material was PBMCs. This rearrangement joins TRBV28 to TRBJ2-5, with TRBD1 matching over 8 bases. CDR3 loop: CASSLVQGAQETQYF. The CDR3 nucleotides read TGTGCCAGCAGTTTAGTTCAGGGGGCCCAAGAGACCCAGTACTTC.